This T cell receptor beta chain was identified during a study of T cells in localized non-small cell lung cancer. Points on this clone: No antigen is known for it.

Trimming shortened V by 0 bases and J by 2 bases, and 20 bases separated the two germline ends. The germline CDR1 and CDR2 sequences are SGHAT and FQNNGV. This CDR3 region has 19 residues. The assay was immunoSEQ multiplex PCR, and TCRdb's table has in-frame clones only and misses some. The sample includes 50,000 or so clones, about 83% of them seen just once. The study, taken as a whole, reports: Uninvolved adjacent lung showed higher T cell clonality than tumor. Longer survival (overall) was linked to higher T cell density in blood.

The V call is TRBV11-2, the J call TRBJ2-1; no firm D call. This specimen was peripheral blood, taken before any cancer treatment. This clonotype was sampled from a female donor over 55 with stage II squamous cell lung carcinoma. In DNA form, the CDR3 reads TGTGCCAGCAGCTTAGATCGAGGAGCCCTCACGATTACCTACAATGAGCAGTTCTTC. The encoded protein is CASSLDRGALTITYNEQFF.